This TCR beta chain was sequenced for a study of blood T cell repertoires in COVID-19. Study-wide background: There were acute and convalescent COVID-19 samples, and they came from the United States, Italy and Spain. Sources were T cells, B-cell-depleted T cells, or PBMCs; the material itself was cDNA or gDNA.

In the study's own analysis: The assay estimated nucleated cells by amplifying reference gene primers. TCRdb's table, derived via immunoSEQ multiplex PCR, lists solely in-frame clones and lacks some. The V and J calls and clone size were taken over from that table, and D and trimming were inferred from the DNA. The profile covers over 200,000 clones, with roughly 91% appearing a single time and about 0.99% taken by the ten largest. This CDR3 has 13 amino acids. The V gene lost 7 bases and the J gene lost 4 bases, with 13 bases spanning the gap. Germline V gives CDR1 MDHEN, CDR2 SYDVKM. The sequenced material came from peripheral blood. The chain joins TRBV28 to TRBJ1-2, with D tentatively TRBD1 (6 bases). This receptor was taken from a woman aged 40-49 years who had recovered from COVID-19. CDR3 residues: CASTPGDLYGYTF. In nucleotides, the CDR3 is TGTGCCAGCACCCCAGGGGACCTCTATGGCTACACCTTC.